The T cell receptor beta chain under discussion was sequenced for a study of tumor and adjacent non-tumor tissue in lung cancer. As for the study in general: Each sample yielded 4 million to 4.5 million productive TCRbeta reads on average. Whole-study findings and limits: In normal lung, the top 100 clones were significantly more dominant than in tumor. Significantly higher TCR diversity was found in tumor than normal lung.

Three rounds of nested PCR, following a modified ARM-PCR protocol, produced the TCRbeta library. TCRdb processed the multiplex PCR reads anew with MiXCR; each CDR3 protein has one entry. This sample has about 81,000 distinct CDR3 sequences, with 72% found just once. No cell sorting was done before RNA was extracted from the tissue. CDR3 length equals 14 residues. Germline loops: CDR1 SGHAT, CDR2 FQNNGV. As for this clonotype: Its specificity is not known. The junction departs from germline at one end; a sequencing error may be responsible.

This receptor was identified in a woman between 40 and 55 years old with non-small cell lung cancer. The rearrangement links TRBV11-2 to TRBJ2-4; D ambiguous. Sequenced input: lung tumor tissue. CDR3 amino acids: CASSLGWPKNIQYF. CDR3 bases: TGTGCCAGCAGCTTAGGATGGCCCAAAAACATTCAGTACTTT.